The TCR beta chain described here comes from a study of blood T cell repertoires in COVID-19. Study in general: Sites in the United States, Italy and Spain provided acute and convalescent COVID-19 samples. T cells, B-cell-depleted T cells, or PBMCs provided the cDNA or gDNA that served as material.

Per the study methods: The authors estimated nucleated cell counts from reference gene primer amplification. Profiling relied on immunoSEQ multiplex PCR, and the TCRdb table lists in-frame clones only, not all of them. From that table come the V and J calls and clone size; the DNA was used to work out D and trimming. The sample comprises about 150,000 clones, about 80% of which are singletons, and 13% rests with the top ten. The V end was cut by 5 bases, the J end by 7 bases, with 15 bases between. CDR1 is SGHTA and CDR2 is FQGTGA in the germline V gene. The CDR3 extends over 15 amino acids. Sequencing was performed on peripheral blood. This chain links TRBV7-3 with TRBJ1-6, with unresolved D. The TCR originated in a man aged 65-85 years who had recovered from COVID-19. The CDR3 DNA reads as TGTGCCAGCAGCCGCGGGGTTTCGCGGAATTCACCCCTCCACTTT. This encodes CASSRGVSRNSPLHF.